Listed here are 29 T cell receptor beta chains from one sample, sequenced in a study of blood T cell repertoires in COVID-19. TCRdb's copy holds only in-frame clones and misses some; the assay was immunoSEQ multiplex PCR. Counted here are 40,000 or so clones, approximately 85% occurring once; the ten biggest clones make up about 4.2%. The sequencing input was peripheral blood. These receptors came from a man aged 55-75 years with acute or convalescent COVID-19.

The V gene is TRBV27, the J gene TRBJ1-1; no clear D gene. Germline V lookup: CDR1 MNHEY, CDR2 SMNVEV (reference sequence). The CDR3 is made up of 14 amino acids. V was cut by 6 bases and J by 4 bases, with 15 bases left in between. CDR3 loop: CASRPRRVSTEAFF. For the CDR3, the DNA is TGTGCCAGCAGGCCAAGGAGGGTAAGCACTGAAGCTTTCTTT.

The chain couples TRBV3-1 (or the pseudogene TRBV3-2) to TRBJ2-5; D is possibly TRBD2 (6 bases). This CDR3 comprises 18 residues. The germline CDR1 and CDR2 sequences are LGHDT and YNNKEL (reference sequence). V dropped 1 base and J dropped 5 bases, with 23 bases sitting between them. The CDR3: CASSQALGGAGVGETQYF. The CDR3 nucleotides read TGTGCCAGCAGCCAAGCACTGGGGGGAGCGGGCGTGGGGGAGACCCAGTACTTC.

The chain couples TRBV6-1 to TRBJ1-1; D unclear. V gave up 4 bases and J gave up 1 base, with 13 bases separating them. The V gene's germline CDR1 is MNHNS and CDR2 SASEGT. The CDR3 covers 15 residues. Here the CDR3 reads CASSGRGAANTEAFF. The DNA for the CDR3 is TGTGCCAGCAGTGGAAGAGGAGCGGCGAACACTGAAGCTTTCTTT.

This sequence joins TRBV25-1 and TRBJ2-3, with D hard to call. The length of the CDR3 is 15 residues. The germline gives CDR1 MGHDK, CDR2 SYGVNS. V was pared by 1 base and J by 4 bases, with 12 bases between. The CDR3 protein is CASSESITPSDTQYF. The CDR3 coding sequence is TGTGCCAGCAGTGAATCCATAACACCATCAGATACGCAGTATTTT. The full variable domain, completed using reference TRBV25-1 and TRBJ2-3, is EADIYQTPRYLVIGTGKKITLECSQTMGHDKMYWYQQDPGMELHLIHYSYGVNSTEKGDLSSESTVSRIRTEHFPLTLESARPSHTSQYLCASSESITPSDTQYFGPGTRLTVL.

The chain's CDR3 is CATSLAGAGTDTQYF. In DNA, the CDR3 is TGTGCCACCAGCCTTGCGGGGGCAGGGACAGATACGCAGTATTTT. The V gene is TRBV15, the J gene TRBJ2-3, with D tentatively TRBD2 (7 bases). Germline V lookup: CDR1 LNHNV, CDR2 YYDKDF (reference sequence). Trimming left V 5 bases short and J 3 bases short, with 15 bases between. This CDR3 is 15 amino acids long.

This clone was observed once. The chain combines TRBV5-6 with TRBJ1-2; the D gene is possibly TRBD1 (5 bases). The germline V gene has CDR1 SGHDT and CDR2 YYEEEE. The CDR3 sequence is 13 residues long. With 6 bases removed from V and 1 base from J, the gap between germline ends came to 10 bases. CDR3 sequence: CASKTTDNYGYTF. CDR3 DNA sequence: TGTGCCAGCAAAACGACAGATAACTATGGCTACACCTTC. Complete variable domain (other parts from reference TRBV5-6 and TRBJ1-2): DAGVTQSPTHLIKTRGQQVTLRCSPKSGHDTVSWYQQALGQGPQFIFQYYEEEERQRGNFPDRFSGHQFPNYSSELNVNALLLGDSALYLCASKTTDNYGYTFGSGTRLTVV.

V gene TRBV7-9 combines with J gene TRBJ2-7; 10 bases are shared with TRBD1. This CDR3 comprises 13 residues. Germline V lookup: CDR1 SEHNR, CDR2 FQNEAQ (reference sequence). V gave up 5 bases and J gave up 4 bases; unmatched junction bases: 2. CDR3 DNA: TGTGCCAGCAGCCCGGGACAGGGGTACGAGCAGTACTTC. This codes for CASSPGQGYEQYF.

The chain's CDR3 is CSVVGVGQTQYF. CDR3 nucleotides: TGCAGCGTCGTAGGGGTAGGACAGACCCAGTACTTC. The genes are TRBV29-1 and TRBJ2-5; D may be TRBD1 (5 bases). The CDR3 spans 12 residues. The germline gives CDR1 SQVTM, CDR2 ANQGSEA. V lost 6 bases and J 6 bases, leaving 14 bases between the germline ends.

This clone was seen a single time. V is TRBV14 and J is TRBJ2-5, with TRBD1 matching 7 bases. V shed 4 bases and J 5 bases; nucleotides not matched to a gene: 10. The CDR3 is 15 amino acids. Germline CDR1 reads SGHDN; CDR2 reads FVKESK. The CDR3 is CASSPHRGNRETQYF. The DNA of the CDR3 is TGTGCCAGCAGCCCCCACAGGGGAAACAGGGAGACCCAGTACTTC.

This chain uses TRBV19 with TRBJ2-2; the match to TRBD2 covers 11 bases. Losses at the gene ends were 7 bases for V and 3 bases for J; bases not matched to a gene: 10. The germline CDR1 and CDR2 sequences are LNHDA and SQIVND (reference sequence). The CDR3 runs 17 residues. The CDR3, as DNA: TGTGCCAGTAAGTGGCTAGCGGGAGGAAGGTACACCGGGGAGCTGTTTTTT. Its translation is CASKWLAGGRYTGELFF.

The chain is built from TRBV19 and TRBJ2-1; the match to TRBD2 covers 7 bases. V gave up 5 bases and J gave up 8 bases; unmatched junction bases: 12. The CDR3 loop spans 15 amino acids. Germline V CDR1 and CDR2: LNHDA, SQIVND (reference sequence). This CDR3 reads CASSSLAGGGDEQFF. CDR3 bases: TGTGCCAGTAGTTCCCTAGCCGGGGGAGGGGATGAGCAGTTCTTC.

V is TRBV30 and J is TRBJ1-6; D is uncertain. This CDR3 region has 14 residues. Trimming cost V 3 bases and J 10 bases, with 16 bases left between them. The germline V gene has CDR1 GTSNPN and CDR2 SVGIG (reference sequence). The CDR3 spells CAWRGQVSRSPLHF. As DNA, the CDR3 is TGTGCCTGGAGAGGCCAGGTCAGTAGATCACCCCTCCACTTT.

The rearrangement links TRBV4-3 to TRBJ1-1, with D unclear. The CDR3 has 13 amino acids. Per the germline V gene, CDR1 is LGHNA and CDR2 is YSLEER. With 1 base removed from V and 11 bases from J, the gap between germline ends came to 14 bases. CDR3 sequence (DNA): TGCGCCAGCAGCCAAGTCCTAGATTCGGGGGCTTTCTTT. Translating it yields CASSQVLDSGAFF.

The chain couples TRBV5-1 to TRBJ2-7; 10 nucleotides align to TRBD1. V shed 4 bases and J 2 bases; nucleotides not matched to a gene: 3. The CDR3 runs 14 residues. The V gene's germline CDR1 is SGHRS and CDR2 YFSETQ. The CDR3 sequence is CASSRGQGAYEQYF. The CDR3 DNA reads TGCGCCAGCAGCCGCGGACAGGGGGCCTACGAGCAGTACTTC.

About this clone: The junction shows a germline mismatch at one end, possibly a read error. V usage is TRBV7-7 and J usage is TRBJ2-3; 9 positions agree with TRBD2. The CDR3 has 16 amino acids. The V gene's germline CDR1 is SSHAT and CDR2 FNYEAQ (reference sequence). DNA for the CDR3: TGTGCTAGCAGCTTAAATCCTAGCGGGGAGATAGATACGCAGTATTTT. This codes for CASSLNPSGEIDTQYF.

The chain couples TRBV12-2 to TRBJ2-5; the table gives TRBD2 as D, unverified against the DNA. TRBV12-2 has pseudogene status. CDR3 length: 15 amino acids. CDR3 coding DNA: TGTGCAAGTCGCTTCCTAGGGACTAGCGGAGAGACCCAGTACTTC. It codes for CASRFLGTSGETQYF.

The chain recombines TRBV7-9 with TRBJ2-1; D unclear. CDR1 SEHNR and CDR2 FQNEAQ come from the germline V gene (reference sequence). CDR3 length equals 12 residues. Deletions cut 5 bases from V and 5 bases from J, with 7 bases between. DNA for the CDR3: TGTGCCAGCAGCCGCGTGAACAATGAGCAGTTCTTC. The encoded protein is CASSRVNNEQFF. The complete variable domain, with remaining parts taken from reference TRBV7-9 and TRBJ2-1, reads DTGVSQNPRHKITKRGQNVTFRCDPISEHNRLYWYRQTLGQGPEFLTYFQNEAQLEKSRLLSDRFSAERPKGSFSTLEIQRTEQGDSAMYLCASSRVNNEQFFGPGTRLTVL.

The chain is built from TRBV20-1 and TRBJ1-1; D call uncertain. Germline V gives CDR1 DFQATT, CDR2 SNEGSKA (reference sequence). CDR3 length equals 11 residues. V was pared by 5 bases and J by 5 bases, with 9 bases between. CDR3 sequence (DNA): TGCAGTGCTCGACCGGGGACTGAAGCTTTCTTT. This sequence encodes CSARPGTEAFF.

This chain uses TRBV3-1 (or the pseudogene TRBV3-2) with TRBJ1-1, with no clear D. Trimming stripped 3 bases from V and 4 bases from J, with 9 bases between. The CDR3 is 13 residues long. The germline gives CDR1 LGHDT, CDR2 YNNKEL (reference sequence). The CDR3: CASSQGPSTEAFF. In DNA form, the CDR3 reads TGTGCCAGCAGCCAGGGCCCCAGCACTGAAGCTTTCTTT.

The V call is TRBV7-2, the J call TRBJ2-3; TRBD2 matches at 13 bases. V lost 5 bases to trimming and J lost 6 bases; unmatched junction nucleotides: 2. CDR3 size: 14 residues. Germline V CDR1 and CDR2: SGHTA, FQGNSA. As DNA, the CDR3 is TGTGCCAGCAGCCGGGGACTAGCGGGGGATACGCAGTATTTT. It encodes CASSRGLAGDTQYF.

The chain couples TRBV9 to TRBJ2-7, with TRBD1 matching 9 bases. Germline assignment: CDR1 SGDLS and CDR2 YYNGEE. V shed 4 bases and J 7 bases; nucleotides not matched to a gene: 9. The CDR3 extends over 14 amino acids. CDR3 sequence: CASSPRTGVREQYF. CDR3 nucleotide sequence: TGTGCCAGCAGCCCACGGACAGGGGTTCGTGAGCAGTACTTC.

This clone has only a few counts. The chain recombines TRBV6-2 or TRBV6-3 with TRBJ2-2; 14 bases align to TRBD2. The CDR3 loop spans 16 amino acids. Losses at the gene ends were 5 bases for V and 6 bases for J; bases not matched to a gene: 5. Germline V gene data show CDR1 as MNHEY and CDR2 as SVGEGT. The DNA for the CDR3 is TGTGCCAGCAGTCACAGACTAGCGGGAGGGCCCGGGGAGCTGTTTTTT. Residues: CASSHRLAGGPGELFF.

The rearrangement joins TRBV20-1 to TRBJ2-3, with D maybe TRBD1 (5 bases). The V gene's germline CDR1 is DFQATT and CDR2 SNEGSKA (reference sequence). The CDR3 is made up of 11 amino acids. Trimming took 6 bases from V and 7 from J, leaving 11 bases between them. The CDR3 DNA reads as TGCAGTGCGGGGCCTGAACATACGCAGTATTTT. Amino acid sequence: CSAGPEHTQYF.

The chain couples TRBV7-2 to TRBJ2-5; 8 bases map to TRBD2. The CDR3 contains 17 residues. Germline values: CDR1 SGHTA, CDR2 FQGNSA. V shed 1 base, J shed 4 bases, and the junction held 11 bases outside the gene matches. The CDR3 nucleotides are TGTGCCAGCAGCTTAGGATTCGGCGGGGGGAGGGGAGAGACCCAGTACTTC. Protein sequence: CASSLGFGGGRGETQYF.

The chain carries TRBV6-6 and TRBJ1-5, with no clear D. V shed 0 bases and J shed 11 bases, with 8 bases lying between them. This CDR3 region has 12 residues. The germline V gene encodes CDR1 MNHNY and CDR2 SVGAGI (reference sequence). In nucleotides, the CDR3 is TGTGCCAGCAGTTACTCCCCGGAGGCCCAGCATTTT. Protein sequence: CASSYSPEAQHF.

The rearrangement links TRBV28 to TRBJ1-4; D perhaps matches TRBD1 (5 bases). The germline gives CDR1 MDHEN, CDR2 SYDVKM. The CDR3 consists of 14 residues. The V end was cut by 2 bases, the J end by 4 bases, with 8 bases between. CDR3 in amino acids: CASSLARDNEKLFF. The DNA for the CDR3 is TGTGCCAGCAGTTTAGCCAGGGATAATGAAAAACTGTTTTTT.

This chain links TRBV2 with TRBJ2-5; 9 nucleotides align to TRBD2. J was trimmed by 3 bases and V by 4 bases; bases with no gene match: 3. Per the germline V gene, CDR1 is SNHLY and CDR2 is FYNNEI. There are 14 residues in the CDR3. This CDR3 reads CASSGGGAKETQYF. The DNA for the CDR3 is TGTGCCAGCAGTGGCGGGGGGGCGAAAGAGACCCAGTACTTC. Variable domain in full (rest from reference TRBV2 and TRBJ2-5): EPEVTQTPSHQVTQMGQEVILRCVPISNHLYFYWYRQILGQKVEFLVSFYNNEISEKSEIFDDQFSVERPDGSNFTLKIRSTKLEDSAMYFCASSGGGAKETQYFGPGTRLLVL.

This chain uses TRBV7-2 with TRBJ2-3; 15 bases align to TRBD2. V shed 4 bases, J shed 5 bases, and the junction held 4 bases outside the gene matches. The germline V gene has CDR1 SGHTA and CDR2 FQGNSA. The CDR3 consists of 16 residues. This CDR3 is CASSSRTSGGVDTQYF. The CDR3 DNA reads as TGTGCCAGCAGCTCCCGGACTAGCGGGGGGGTAGATACGCAGTATTTT.

The chain has TRBV10-2 and TRBJ2-5; weak D call: TRBD2 (5 bases). Trimming pared 8 bases from V and 1 base from J, leaving 17 bases between. The CDR3 is 15 residues long. The germline V gene encodes CDR1 WSHSY and CDR2 SAAADI. The DNA for the CDR3 is TGCGCCAGCGGGGATAGGACTGGCTCCCAAGAGACCCAGTACTTC. Translating gives CASGDRTGSQETQYF.